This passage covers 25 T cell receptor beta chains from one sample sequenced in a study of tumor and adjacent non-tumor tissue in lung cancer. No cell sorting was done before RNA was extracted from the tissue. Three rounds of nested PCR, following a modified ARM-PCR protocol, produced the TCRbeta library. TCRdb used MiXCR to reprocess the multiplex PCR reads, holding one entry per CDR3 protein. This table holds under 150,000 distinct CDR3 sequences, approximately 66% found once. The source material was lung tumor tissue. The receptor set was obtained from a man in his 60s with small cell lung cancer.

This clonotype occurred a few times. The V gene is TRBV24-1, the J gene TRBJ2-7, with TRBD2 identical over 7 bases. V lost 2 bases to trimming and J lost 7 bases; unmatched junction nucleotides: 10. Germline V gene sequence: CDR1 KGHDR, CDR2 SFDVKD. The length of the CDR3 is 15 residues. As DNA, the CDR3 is TGTGCCACCAGTGATTATGGGACTAACCGACGGGAGCAGTACGTC. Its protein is CATSDYGTNRREQYV.

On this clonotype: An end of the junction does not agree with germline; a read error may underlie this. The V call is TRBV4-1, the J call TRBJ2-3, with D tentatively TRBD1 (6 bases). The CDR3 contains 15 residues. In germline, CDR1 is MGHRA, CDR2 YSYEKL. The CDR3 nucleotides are TGTGCGAGCAGCGAAGACAGGTGGGGCACAGATACGAAGTATTTT. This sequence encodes CASSEDRWGTDTKYF.

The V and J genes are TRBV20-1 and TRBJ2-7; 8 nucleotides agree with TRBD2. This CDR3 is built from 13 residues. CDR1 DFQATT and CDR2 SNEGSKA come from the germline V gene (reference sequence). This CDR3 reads CNAIAGNFYEQCV. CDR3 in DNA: TGCAATGCTATAGCGGGGAACTTCTACGAGCAGTGCGTT.

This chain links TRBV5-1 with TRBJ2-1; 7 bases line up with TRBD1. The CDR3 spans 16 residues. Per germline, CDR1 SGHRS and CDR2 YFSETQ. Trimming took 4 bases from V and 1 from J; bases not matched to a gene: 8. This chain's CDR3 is CASSPAGGWSYNEQFF. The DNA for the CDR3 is TGCGCCAGCAGCCCGGCAGGGGGATGGTCCTACAATGAGCAGTTCTTC.

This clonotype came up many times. This CDR3 reads CSAKKNTEAFF. The DNA of the CDR3 is TGCAGTGCTAAGAAGAACACTGAAGCTTTCTTT. This rearrangement joins TRBV20-1 to TRBJ1-1; D ambiguous. Germline CDR1 and CDR2: DFQATT and SNEGSKA (reference sequence). Trimming stripped 4 bases from V and 1 base from J, with 4 bases between. This CDR3 has 11 residues.

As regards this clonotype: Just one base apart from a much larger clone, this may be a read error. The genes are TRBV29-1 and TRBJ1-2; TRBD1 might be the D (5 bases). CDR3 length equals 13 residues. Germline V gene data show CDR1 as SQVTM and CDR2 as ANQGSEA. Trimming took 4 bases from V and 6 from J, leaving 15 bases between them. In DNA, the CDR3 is TGCAGCGTTGCTGGACTGGGGGTCGATGGCTACACCTTC. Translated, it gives CSVAGLGVDGYTF.

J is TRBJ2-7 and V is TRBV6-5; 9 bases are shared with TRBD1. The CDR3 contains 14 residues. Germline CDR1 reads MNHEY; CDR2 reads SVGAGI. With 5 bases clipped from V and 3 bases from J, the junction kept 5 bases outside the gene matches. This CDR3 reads CASSPRQGVYEQYF. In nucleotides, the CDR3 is TGTGCCAGCAGTCCGCGACAGGGGGTCTACGAGCAGTACTTC.

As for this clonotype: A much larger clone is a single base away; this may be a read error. CDR3 sequence (DNA): TGCAGTGCTAGAGGTCGAGAGACAGCCAAAAACATTCAGTACTTC. Its protein is CSARGRETAKNIQYF. The chain employs TRBV20-1 and TRBJ2-4; D ambiguous. The CDR3 loop spans 15 amino acids. Germline values: CDR1 DFQATT, CDR2 SNEGSKA (reference sequence). The ends were cut back, 1 base at V and 0 bases at J, with 10 bases in the middle.

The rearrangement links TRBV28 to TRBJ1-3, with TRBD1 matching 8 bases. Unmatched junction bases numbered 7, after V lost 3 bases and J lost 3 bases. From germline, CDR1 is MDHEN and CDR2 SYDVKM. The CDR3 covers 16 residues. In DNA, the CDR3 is TGTGCCAGCAGTTTGCAGGGGGCTAGATATGGAAACACCATATATTTT. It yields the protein CASSLQGARYGNTIYF.

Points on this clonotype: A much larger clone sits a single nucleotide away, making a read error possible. This chain's CDR3 is CASSFPILAGASKNIQYF. As DNA, the CDR3 is TGTGCCAGCAGTTTCCCGATTCTAGCGGGAGCGAGCAAAAACATTCAGTACTTC. The V gene is TRBV28, the J gene TRBJ2-4; TRBD2 aligns across 10 bases. J gave up 3 bases and V 3 bases, and 11 bases lay outside the gene matches. The CDR3 spans 18 residues. The V gene's germline CDR1 is MDHEN and CDR2 SYDVKM.

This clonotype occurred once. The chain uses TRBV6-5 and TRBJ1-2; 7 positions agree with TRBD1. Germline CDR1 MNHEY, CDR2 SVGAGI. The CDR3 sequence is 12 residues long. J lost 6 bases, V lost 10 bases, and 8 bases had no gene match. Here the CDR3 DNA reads TGTGCCATCAGCACAGGGGACAATGGCTACACCTTC. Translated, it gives CAISTGDNGYTF.

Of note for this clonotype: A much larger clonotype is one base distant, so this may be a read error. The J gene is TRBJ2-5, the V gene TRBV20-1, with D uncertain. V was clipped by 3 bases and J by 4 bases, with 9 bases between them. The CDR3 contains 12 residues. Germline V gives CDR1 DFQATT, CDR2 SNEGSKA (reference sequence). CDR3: CSASSGRETQYF. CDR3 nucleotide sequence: TGCAGTGCTAGTTCCGGCCGAGAGACCCAGTACTTC.

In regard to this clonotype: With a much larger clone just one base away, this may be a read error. The chain's CDR3 is CCARGTSGRITDTQYF. Here the CDR3 DNA reads TGCTGTGCTAGGGGGACTAGCGGGAGGATCACAGATACGCAGTATTTT. V usage is TRBV20-1 and J usage is TRBJ2-3, with TRBD2 identical over 15 bases. Germline loops: CDR1 DFQATT, CDR2 SNEGSKA (reference sequence). The length of the CDR3 is 16 residues.

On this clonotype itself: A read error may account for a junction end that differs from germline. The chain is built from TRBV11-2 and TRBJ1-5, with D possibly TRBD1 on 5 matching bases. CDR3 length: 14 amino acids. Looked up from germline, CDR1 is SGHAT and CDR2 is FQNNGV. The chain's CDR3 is CASSLERGDQLQHF. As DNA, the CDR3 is TGTGCCAGCAGCTTAGAGAGGGGTGATCAGCTCCAGCATTTT.

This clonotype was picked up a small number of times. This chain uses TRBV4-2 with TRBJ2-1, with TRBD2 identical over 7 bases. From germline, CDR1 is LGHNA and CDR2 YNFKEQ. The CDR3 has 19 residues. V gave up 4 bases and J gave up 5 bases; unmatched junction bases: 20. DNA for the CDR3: TGTGCCAGCAGCCGGTCTGGGGATCCCCGGGAGGATTGGAACAATGAGCAGTTCTTC. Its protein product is CASSRSGDPREDWNNEQFF.

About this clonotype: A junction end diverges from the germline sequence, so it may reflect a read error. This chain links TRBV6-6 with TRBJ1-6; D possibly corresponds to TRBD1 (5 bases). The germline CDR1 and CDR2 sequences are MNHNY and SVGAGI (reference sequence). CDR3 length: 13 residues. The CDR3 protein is CASSGQGNSSLHF. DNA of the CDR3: TGTGCCAGCAGTGGACAAGGCAATTCATCCCTCCACTTT.

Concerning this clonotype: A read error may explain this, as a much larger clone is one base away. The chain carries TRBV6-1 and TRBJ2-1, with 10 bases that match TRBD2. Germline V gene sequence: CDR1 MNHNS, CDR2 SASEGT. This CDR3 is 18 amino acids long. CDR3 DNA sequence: TGTGCCAGCAGTGGGGGTAGGACTAGCGGAGTCCGCTACAATGAGCAGTCCTTC. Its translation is CASSGGRTSGVRYNEQSF.

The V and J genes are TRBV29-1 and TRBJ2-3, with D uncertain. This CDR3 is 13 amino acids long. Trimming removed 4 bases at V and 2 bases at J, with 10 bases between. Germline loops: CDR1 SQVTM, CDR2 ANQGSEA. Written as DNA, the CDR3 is TGCAGCGTTGTGGAGAGTCTCACAGATACGCAGTATTTT. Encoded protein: CSVVESLTDTQYF.

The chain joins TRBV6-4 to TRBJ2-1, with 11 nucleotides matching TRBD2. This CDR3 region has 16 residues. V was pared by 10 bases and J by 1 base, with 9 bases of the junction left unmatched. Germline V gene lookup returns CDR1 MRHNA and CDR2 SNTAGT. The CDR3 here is CANRPTSGSSYNEQFF. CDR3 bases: TGTGCCAACAGACCCACTAGCGGGAGTTCCTACAATGAGCAGTTCTTC.

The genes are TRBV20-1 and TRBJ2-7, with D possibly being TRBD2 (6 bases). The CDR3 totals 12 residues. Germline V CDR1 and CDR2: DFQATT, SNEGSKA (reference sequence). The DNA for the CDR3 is TGCAGCGCGGGACCAAGCCTCTACGAGCAGTACGTC. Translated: CSAGPSLYEQYV.

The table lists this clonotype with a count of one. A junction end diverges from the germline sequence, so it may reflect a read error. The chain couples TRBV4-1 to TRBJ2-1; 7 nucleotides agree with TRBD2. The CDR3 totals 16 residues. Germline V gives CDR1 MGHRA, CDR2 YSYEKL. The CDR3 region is CANSQDSSGTRGEQFF. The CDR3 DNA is TGCGCCAACAGCCAAGATTCCAGCGGGACTCGGGGTGAGCAGTTCTTC.

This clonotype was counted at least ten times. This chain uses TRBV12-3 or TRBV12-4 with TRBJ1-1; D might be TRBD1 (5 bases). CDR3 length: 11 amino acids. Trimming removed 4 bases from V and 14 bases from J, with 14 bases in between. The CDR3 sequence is CASSYGGEAFF. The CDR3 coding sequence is TGTGCCAGCAGTTATGGGGGTGAGGCCTTCTTT.

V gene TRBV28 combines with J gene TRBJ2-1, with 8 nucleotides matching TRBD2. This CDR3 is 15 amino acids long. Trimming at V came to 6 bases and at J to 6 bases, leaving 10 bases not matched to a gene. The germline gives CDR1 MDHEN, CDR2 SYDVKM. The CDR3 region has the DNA TGTGCCAGCAGACCTAGCGGGTGGGGCGCCAATGAGCAGTTCTTC. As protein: CASRPSGWGANEQFF.

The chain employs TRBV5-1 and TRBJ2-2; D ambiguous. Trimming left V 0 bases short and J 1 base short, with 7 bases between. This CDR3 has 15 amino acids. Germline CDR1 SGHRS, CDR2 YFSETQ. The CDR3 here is CASSLDYQNTGELFF. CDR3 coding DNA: TGCGCCAGCAGCTTGGATTATCAGAACACCGGGGAGCTGTTTTTT.

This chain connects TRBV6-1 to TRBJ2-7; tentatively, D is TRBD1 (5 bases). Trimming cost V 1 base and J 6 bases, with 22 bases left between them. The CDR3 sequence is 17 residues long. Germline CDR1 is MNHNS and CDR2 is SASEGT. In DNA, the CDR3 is TGTGCCAGCAGTGAAGTCGGGCAGGGCCTGTCCCAGCGCGAGCAGTACGTC. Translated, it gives CASSEVGQGLSQREQYV.